A selection of T cell receptor beta chains follows, all from one sample in a study of blood T cell repertoires in COVID-19. TCRdb keeps only in-frame clones here, not all; method: immunoSEQ multiplex PCR. The repertoire holds 230,000 or so clones, 65% to 90% seen once, with around 5% in the top ten. The sequenced material came from peripheral blood. The receptors originated from a human donor in a cohort sampled during active COVID-19. Both conserved end residues are part of each CDR3. Fields, in order: clone size, V gene, J gene, CDR3 protein. Not every row has a clone size; where given, it reads once, few, many or a size class.

NA	TRBV28	TRBJ2-5	CASSFRLAGSSRIQETQYF
NA	TRBV12-3/TRBV12-4	TRBJ1-1	CASSSTGNAFF
NA	TRBV4-3	TRBJ1-3	CASSQERYLGTIYF
NA	TRBV28	TRBJ2-1	CASRTYNEQFF
NA	TRBV9	TRBJ1-1	CASSVDGGMNTEAFF
NA	TRBV2	TRBJ1-5	CASSRAGTSNQPQHF
NA	TRBV28	TRBJ1-2	CASSRDTYGYTF
NA	TRBV6-4	TRBJ2-1	CASSVGGNSYNEQFF
many	TRBV11-2	TRBJ2-7	CASSRDRSSYEQYF
NA	TRBV24-1	TRBJ2-1	CATSEGGRADYNEQFF
few	TRBV19	TRBJ2-7	CASSIEDRMIPEQYF
NA	TRBV5-6	TRBJ1-1	CASSLTGEAFF
NA	TRBV28	TRBJ2-5	CASSLGQTQYF
NA	TRBV4-3	TRBJ2-7	CASSQDWGRYYEQYF
NA	TRBV5-6	TRBJ1-2	CASSPTGRTDGYTF
NA	TRBV29-1	TRBJ1-4	CSAKGARATNEKLFF
NA	TRBV6-5	TRBJ1-2	CASSYLDRADYGYTF
NA	TRBV11-3	TRBJ2-7	CASSLGTGAYEQYF
NA	TRBV24-1	TRBJ2-3	CATGGSGFTDTQYF
once	TRBV4-3	TRBJ2-3	CASSQGLAGLTDTQYF
NA	TRBV20-1	TRBJ1-5	CSASPGPNQPQHF
NA	TRBV11-3	TRBJ2-3	CASSFYRAGKGYF
NA	TRBV30	TRBJ1-6	CAWSTGAAHNSPLHF
NA	TRBV27	TRBJ2-1	CASSSSDRTLRFF
NA	TRBV1	TRBJ2-1	CTSSQDGLAAGNEQFF
few	TRBV25-1	TRBJ1-5	CASSRGWSNQPQHF
NA	TRBV5-4	TRBJ2-1	CASSLDRLAGGPQFF
NA	TRBV27	TRBJ1-4	CASSPQGVGEKLFF
NA	TRBV18	TRBJ1-1	CASSPVRTGAEAFF
NA	TRBV28	TRBJ1-3	CASSPRERNTIYF
NA	TRBV21-1	TRBJ1-1	CASSKVPTDRGRVNTEAFF
NA	TRBV6-5	TRBJ2-7	CASRDRGYEQYF
NA	TRBV30	TRBJ1-5	CAWSVAGNQPQHF
NA	TRBV6-2/TRBV6-3	TRBJ2-7	CASSYPSGRYEQYF
NA	TRBV10-2	TRBJ1-2	CASTRDRGRVYGYTF